This T cell receptor beta chain was documented in a study of cytomegalovirus exposure and HLA in healthy donors. Whole-study findings and limits: Sequencing depth across donors, presence/absence analyses assumed, was roughly uniform. In a later analysis, at a false discovery rate of 0.05, fewer than 20,000 TCR beta sequences were associated with HLA alleles.

The CDR3 totals 15 residues. Germline V CDR1 and CDR2: LGHNA, YSLEER. 60 Vbeta and 13 Jbeta primers were used in PCR. TCRdb's table, derived via immunoSEQ multiplex PCR, lists solely in-frame clones and lacks some. The table has over 200,000 clones, 82% seen once; the top ten hold roughly 5%. A few counts support this clone. The antigen remains unidentified. The TCR was taken from a woman aged 40 to 50 in good health and CMV-seropositive. Sequencing was carried out using PBMCs. The genes are TRBV4-3 and TRBJ2-5; 10 bases agree with TRBD2. The J call may be in error: the DNA end matches TRBJ2-7 better. The CDR3 DNA follows: TGCGCCAGCAGCCGGGGCACTAGCGGGAACTACGAGCAGTACTTC. Translated, it gives CASSRGTSGNYEQYF.